What follows are 17 T cell receptor beta chains derived from one specimen sequenced in a study of cytomegalovirus exposure and HLA in healthy donors (dated by TCRdb to 2016 to 2017). Library prep was done by the immunoSEQ multiplex PCR assay. The multiplex PCR relied on a mix of 60 forward primers for TCR Vbeta segments and 13 reverse primers for TCR Jbeta segments. TCRdb took this table from immuneACCESS and kept in-frame rearrangements with V and J called. Such tables lack part of the clones; where checked against another copy, unresolved V genes explain under half of the gap, and the rest is unexplained. The sample yields about 160,000 clones; around 79% were counted once. The top ten hold less than 3% of the sample. The sequenced sample consisted of PBMCs. The receptor source for this set is a female donor in good health and CMV-seronegative.

V gene TRBV6-1 combines with J gene TRBJ1-5; unclear D gene. Germline assignment: CDR1 MNHNS and CDR2 SASEGT. CDR3 length equals 14 residues. The ends were cut back, 6 bases at V and 0 bases at J, with 9 bases in the middle. The CDR3 DNA reads TGTGCCAGCAGGTCAGGTTATAGCAATCAGCCCCAGCATTTT. Translated: CASRSGYSNQPQHF.

The gene calls are TRBV6-1 and TRBJ1-3, with D possibly being TRBD1 (6 bases). The CDR3 has 16 residues. V dropped 0 bases and J dropped 0 bases, with 9 bases sitting between them. Germline values: CDR1 MNHNS, CDR2 SASEGT. The CDR3: CASSEARGSSGNTIYF. CDR3 sequence (DNA): TGTGCCAGCAGTGAAGCAAGGGGGAGCTCTGGAAACACCATATATTTT.

The chain has TRBV4-1 and TRBJ2-7, with 10 bases that match TRBD2. Germline V lookup: CDR1 MGHRA, CDR2 YSYEKL. The CDR3 is 19 amino acids. The V segment lost 1 base and the J segment 2 bases; nucleotides outside the gene matches: 14. The CDR3 spells CASSQVSGTSGAYTYEQYF. For the CDR3, the DNA is TGCGCCAGCAGCCAAGTTTCGGGCACTAGCGGGGCCTACACCTACGAGCAGTACTTC.

This clone was seen a few times. The chain employs TRBV7-3 and TRBJ1-5; a possible D gene is TRBD1 (6 bases). V lost 5 bases to trimming and J lost 0 bases, with 20 bases between them. CDR3 length: 18 amino acids. The germline gives CDR1 SGHTA, CDR2 FQGTGA. The CDR3 region has the DNA TGTGCCAGCAGCCCCCCCTACAGGGACGCCTATAGCAATCAGCCCCAGCATTTT. Translated, it gives CASSPPYRDAYSNQPQHF.

The V call is TRBV5-1, the J call TRBJ1-5, with D possibly being TRBD1 (5 bases). CDR1 and CDR2 from the germline V gene are SGHRS and YFSETQ. The CDR3 sequence is 14 residues long. Trimming took off 0 bases at V and 4 bases at J, with 8 bases between the two ends. The CDR3 protein is CASSLGAGNQPQHF. DNA for the CDR3: TGCGCCAGCAGCTTGGGGGCAGGGAATCAGCCCCAGCATTTT.

The rearrangement uses TRBV5-3 and TRBJ1-2; D is unclear. TRBV5-3 is an ORF for which the function is uncertain. V lost 0 bases, J lost 4 bases, and 7 bases lay in between. This CDR3 spans 13 amino acids. The CDR3 is CARSLGGSYGYTF. In DNA form, the CDR3 reads TGTGCCAGAAGCTTGGGAGGATCCTATGGCTACACCTTC.

The CDR3 DNA follows: TGTGCCAGCAATAAGCGGGGAGCCTACAATGAGCAGTTCTTC. Its protein is CASNKRGAYNEQFF. The J gene is TRBJ2-1, the V gene TRBV27, with 7 positions matching TRBD2. The CDR3 sequence is 14 residues long. With 7 bases clipped from V and 2 bases from J, the junction kept 5 bases outside the gene matches. CDR1 and CDR2 from the germline V gene are MNHEY and SMNVEV (reference sequence).

The chain couples TRBV19 to TRBJ2-1, with D perhaps matching TRBD1 (6 bases). In germline, CDR1 is LNHDA, CDR2 SQIVND (reference sequence). This CDR3 comprises 15 residues. Trimming removed 6 bases from V and 3 bases from J, with 15 bases in between. The CDR3 spells CASSPGRDIYNEQFF. The DNA for the CDR3 is TGTGCCAGTAGCCCAGGCCGGGACATCTACAATGAGCAGTTCTTC.

This clone was seen just once. The chain is built from TRBV5-6 and TRBJ1-2, with 7 bases matching TRBD1. Trimming at V came to 2 bases and at J to 4 bases, leaving 5 bases not matched to a gene. From germline, CDR1 is SGHDT and CDR2 YYEEEE. The CDR3 loop spans 14 amino acids. The CDR3 DNA reads as TGTGCCAGCAGCTTCGACAGGGCCCCCTATGGCTACACCTTC. Residues: CASSFDRAPYGYTF.

The chain couples TRBV28 to TRBJ1-4; tentatively, D is TRBD1 (5 bases). This CDR3 is built from 14 residues. Germline V gives CDR1 MDHEN, CDR2 SYDVKM. The ends were cut back, 3 bases at V and 7 bases at J, with 12 bases in the middle. The CDR3 protein is CASSLPGRAEKLFF. The DNA of the CDR3 is TGTGCCAGCAGTTTGCCAGGGCGAGCTGAAAAACTGTTTTTT. Full variable domain (missing parts from reference TRBV28 and TRBJ1-4): DVKVTQSSRYLVKRTGEKVFLECVQDMDHENMFWYRQDPGLGLRLIYFSYDVKMKEKGDIPEGYSVSREKKERFSLILESASTNQTSMYLCASSLPGRAEKLFFGSGTQLSVL.

This chain joins TRBV28 and TRBJ2-5; D remains ambiguous. The closer fit of TRBJ2-7 to the DNA end suggests the J call may be wrong. CDR1 and CDR2 from the germline V gene are MDHEN and SYDVKM. The length of the CDR3 is 14 residues. The CDR3 DNA sequence: TGTGCCAGCAGTTTGCAGAGGTGGGGCTACGAGCAGTACTTC. Encoded protein: CASSLQRWGYEQYF.

The chain combines TRBV19 with TRBJ2-7, with D maybe TRBD1 (6 bases). There are 13 residues in the CDR3. Trimming shortened V by 6 bases and J by 2 bases, and 11 bases separated the two germline ends. CDR1 and CDR2 from the germline V gene are LNHDA and SQIVND (reference sequence). The CDR3, as DNA: TGTGCCAGTAGGGGGACATCGGCCTACGAGCAGTACTTC. Its protein product is CASRGTSAYEQYF.

This sequence joins TRBV5-1 and TRBJ2-1, with a weak D call TRBD1 (5 bases). With 0 bases removed from V and 7 bases from J, the gap between germline ends came to 17 bases. CDR1 and CDR2 (germline): SGHRS, YFSETQ. The CDR3 is 16 amino acids. CDR3: CASSLGGPKGRNEQFF. CDR3 nucleotide sequence: TGCGCCAGCAGCTTGGGGGGCCCGAAAGGTCGGAATGAGCAGTTCTTC.

This clone was detected once. This chain uses TRBV7-6 with TRBJ2-7; TRBD1 aligns across 9 bases. V lost 5 bases and J lost 0; bases outside the gene matches: 2. Germline V gives CDR1 SGHVS, CDR2 FNYEAQ. This CDR3 has 14 residues. The CDR3 DNA reads as TGTGCCAGCAGCCGGGACAGGGCCTCCTACGAGCAGTACTTC. Translated, it gives CASSRDRASYEQYF.

CDR3: CASSTGSGELFF. For the CDR3, the DNA is TGTGCCAGCAGCACGGGGTCCGGGGAGCTGTTTTTT. The rearrangement uses TRBV11-3 and TRBJ2-2; D is possibly TRBD2 (5 bases). The V gene lost 5 bases and the J gene lost 6 bases, with 7 bases spanning the gap. Germline CDR1 and CDR2: SGHNT and YENEEA. The CDR3 runs 12 residues.

The chain is built from TRBV7-2 and TRBJ1-5, with D uncertain. This CDR3 contains 13 residues. Germline V gene sequence: CDR1 SGHTA, CDR2 FQGNSA. With 7 bases removed from V and 1 base from J, the gap between germline ends came to 8 bases. The CDR3 region is CASTLSSNQPQHF. The CDR3 region has the DNA TGTGCCAGCACCCTATCGAGCAATCAGCCCCAGCATTTT.

The gene calls are TRBV7-9 and TRBJ2-5; 8 positions match TRBD1. The CDR3 length is 18 residues. The ends lost 2 bases at V and 4 bases at J; junction bases unmatched: 15. Germline CDR1 SEHNR, CDR2 FQNEAQ (reference sequence). DNA of the CDR3: TGTGCCAGCAGCTTACGTTCAGGGGGCGGGTTCGGGATAGAGACCCAGTACTTC. Translated: CASSLRSGGGFGIETQYF.